This T cell receptor (beta chain) is drawn from a study of T cell changes during pregnancy in multiple sclerosis. CDR1 and CDR2 from the germline V gene are SGHRS and YFSETQ. CDR3 length: 15 amino acids. Trimming cost V 3 bases and J 7 bases; bases outside gene matches: 6. TCRdb's copy holds only in-frame clones and misses some; the assay was immunoSEQ multiplex PCR. The data contain about 73,000 clones, 90% of them singletons. The sequences come from peripheral blood, collected after pregnancy. This sequence joins TRBV5-1 and TRBJ2-2; the match to TRBD1 covers 10 bases. The source is a female donor in good health, enrolled as a control in a pregnancy study. CDR3 residues: CASSYLDRGIGELFF. DNA for the CDR3: TGCGCCAGCAGCTATCTGGACAGGGGGATCGGGGAGCTGTTTTTT.